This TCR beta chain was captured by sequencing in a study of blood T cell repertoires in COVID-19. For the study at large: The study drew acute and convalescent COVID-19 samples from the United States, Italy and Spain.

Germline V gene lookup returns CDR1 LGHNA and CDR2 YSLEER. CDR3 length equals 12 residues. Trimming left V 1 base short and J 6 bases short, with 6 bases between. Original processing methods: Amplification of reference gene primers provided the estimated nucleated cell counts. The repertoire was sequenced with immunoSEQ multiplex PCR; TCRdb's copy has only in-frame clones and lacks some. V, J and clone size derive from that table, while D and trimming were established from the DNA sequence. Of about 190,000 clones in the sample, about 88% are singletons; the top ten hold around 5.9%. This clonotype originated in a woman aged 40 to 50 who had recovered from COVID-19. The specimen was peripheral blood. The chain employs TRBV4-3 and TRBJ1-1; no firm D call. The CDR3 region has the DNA TGCGCCAGCAGCCAAGGCCCGGCTGAAGCTTTCTTT. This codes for CASSQGPAEAFF.